This TCR beta chain was retrieved from a study of beta chain features in type 1 diabetes. Whole-study findings and limits: TCRB CDR3 length was moderately but significantly reduced in all four CD4+ subsets of Type 1 diabetes patients.

This clone was detected only a few times. What it binds is unknown. Expressed TCRB transcripts were sequenced after all isolated RNA was converted to cDNA. Sequencing was performed with immunoSEQ multiplex PCR; in TCRdb, only in-frame clones are kept and a portion is missing. Among about 340,000 clones listed, around an eighth were seen once. The CDR3 has 16 residues. CDR1 SGHTA and CDR2 FQGNSA come from the germline V gene. Trimming cost V 4 bases and J 1 base, with 14 bases left between them. V usage is TRBV7-2 and J usage is TRBJ1-5, with D hard to call. The receptor comes from a woman aged 18 to 35 with type 1 diabetes. The sequencing input was naive CD4+ T cells from blood. Here the CDR3 DNA reads TGTGCCAGCAGCTCGCAGTCTCCAGGCAGCAATCAGCCCCAGCATTTT. This encodes CASSSQSPGSNQPQHF.